This entry is about one T cell receptor beta chain. The antigen this receptor binds is unknown. Base quality data are lacking; no much larger clone is found one base away. Libraries were built with the immunoSEQ multiplex PCR assay. Held by TCRdb, this immuneACCESS table contains in-frame sequences only and omits some clones. Under half of the omission traces to an unresolved V gene where checked; the cause of the rest is unknown. The sample contains tens of thousands of clones, about nine tenths of them found a single time. Jointly, the top ten make up around 0.9% of the sample. This sample was taken from a study of T cells in narcolepsy listed by TCRdb under 2018. Looking at the study overall: Patients with narcolepsy type 1 or type 2 (NT1, NT2) and healthy control donors were enrolled in the study. Autoreactive T cells targeting hypocretin neuron self-antigens (hypocretin, TRIB2) were sought in narcolepsy patients, and TCR Vbeta sequencing was used to track clonotypes in blood and CSF. What the work shows at the level of the full study, not this receptor alone: According to the report, autoreactive clonotypes were detected serially in the blood of the same patients and of different patients, but not in healthy controls. Patients and controls had similar numbers of sequenced blood memory CD4+ clonotypes, with averages of roughly 38,000 in patients and some 35,000 in controls. Certain blood memory CD4+ repertoires from patients and controls had no sequences that matched autoreactive T cell clones. HCRT-specific and TRIB2-specific autoreactive clonotypes were highlighted in plots that compared CD4+ T cell clonotypes in CSF versus blood from the same patient.

The CDR1 and CDR2 encoded by the germline V gene are SGHRS and YFSETQ. From its cysteine to its phenylalanine, the CDR3 spans 15 amino acids. The DNA shown is the 45-base CDR3, in frame from base 1. The germline V end is reduced by 4 bases and the J end by 0 bases; junction bases left unmatched: 7. For TCR Vbeta sequencing, memory CD4+ T cells were sorted ex vivo from the peripheral blood of both healthy controls and narcolepsy patients. The clonotype comes from a human donor with narcolepsy. The specimen was CD45RA- memory CD4+ T cells from PBMCs. This sample's cell subset or site label indicates: memory T cells sorted ex vivo from peripheral blood. The chain employs TRBV5-1 and TRBJ2-7; the central 7 bases match TRBD2. The CDR3 corresponds to CASSAGDSVSYEQYF. The DNA reads TGCGCCAGCAGCGCGGGGGACTCTGTCTCCTACGAGCAGTACTTC.